These 16 T cell receptor beta chains originate from one sample sequenced in a study of shared clonotypes between healthy human individuals. The method was immunoSEQ multiplex PCR; TCRdb's version includes in-frame clones alone and lacks a portion of them. The data contain 550,000 to 850,000 clones, around 70% of them seen just once; the ten biggest clones take up approximately 2%. The sequencing input was memory CD4+ T cells sorted from blood. Described subset: CD45RA-negative fraction. The receptor source for this set is a woman in her twenties or thirties in good health.

The chain joins TRBV15 to TRBJ2-1, with D unclear. Deletions cut 0 bases from V and 8 bases from J, with 5 bases between. CDR3 length: 12 residues. CDR1 is LNHNV and CDR2 is YYDKDF in the germline V gene (reference sequence). CDR3: CATSRDGDEQFF. Here the CDR3 DNA reads TGTGCCACCAGCAGAGATGGCGATGAGCAGTTCTTC.

The chain carries TRBV30 and TRBJ1-2, with D hard to call. Germline values: CDR1 GTSNPN, CDR2 SVGIG (reference sequence). The ends were cut back, 3 bases at V and 13 bases at J, with 12 bases in the middle. The CDR3 has 10 residues. In nucleotides, the CDR3 is TGTGCCTGGAGCGCTCAAGTCTCCACCTTC. Residues: CAWSAQVSTF.

This clone was detected only once. The rearrangement links TRBV18 to TRBJ2-7; 7 bases map to TRBD1. This CDR3 is built from 15 residues. Germline V gene sequence: CDR1 KGHSH, CDR2 LQKENI. V lost 3 bases to trimming and J lost 8 bases; unmatched junction nucleotides: 13. The CDR3 spells CASSPTTGQNIQQYF. CDR3 in DNA: TGTGCCAGCTCACCGACTACGGGACAGAATATTCAGCAGTACTTC.

This chain uses TRBV5-4 with TRBJ2-1, with 9 bases fitting TRBD2. The germline V gene encodes CDR1 SGHNT and CDR2 YYREEE (reference sequence). This CDR3 contains 15 residues. The junction had 4 bases not matched to a gene; V was cut back by 4 bases and J by 2 bases. The CDR3 spells CASSITSGPYNEQFF. The CDR3 DNA sequence: TGTGCCAGCAGCATCACTAGCGGGCCCTACAATGAGCAGTTCTTC.

V is TRBV28 and J is TRBJ2-3; 12 bases are shared with TRBD2. The V segment lost 4 bases and the J segment 3 bases; nucleotides outside the gene matches: 11. The CDR3 covers 18 residues. The germline gives CDR1 MDHEN, CDR2 SYDVKM. CDR3: CASSSLGTSGFRTDTQYF. The CDR3, as DNA: TGTGCCAGCAGTTCACTCGGGACTAGCGGGTTCCGGACAGATACGCAGTATTTT.

The chain links TRBV18 to TRBJ2-3; 9 bases line up with TRBD2. V lost 1 base, J lost 1 base, and 0 bases stayed unmatched. From germline, CDR1 is KGHSH and CDR2 LQKENI. The CDR3 totals 15 residues. This CDR3 is CASSPLAGGTDTQYF. The CDR3 DNA follows: TGTGCCAGCTCACCACTAGCGGGAGGCACAGATACGCAGTATTTT.

About this clone: A much more abundant neighbour one base away suggests this may be a read error. The J gene is TRBJ1-1, the V gene TRBV27; D ambiguous. The CDR3 length is 13 residues. CDR1 and CDR2 (germline): MNHEY, SMNVEV (reference sequence). V gave up 5 bases and J gave up 0 bases, with 7 bases separating them. For the CDR3, the DNA is TGTGCCAGCAGTGCCCGCATGAACACTGAAGCTTTCTTT. It specifies CASSARMNTEAFF.

The J gene is TRBJ2-5, the V gene TRBV29-1, with D perhaps assigned TRBD1 or TRBD2 (5 bases each). The CDR3 has 12 residues. V lost 4 bases, J lost 1 base, and 7 bases lay in between. Germline V gene lookup returns CDR1 SQVTM and CDR2 ANQGSEA. The CDR3 is CSVARGQETQYF. The DNA of the CDR3 is TGCAGCGTTGCGAGGGGCCAAGAGACCCAGTACTTC.

This clone is a singleton in its sample. The gene calls are TRBV5-1 and TRBJ2-4, with TRBD2 matching over 9 bases. Looked up from germline, CDR1 is SGHRS and CDR2 is YFSETQ. CDR3 length equals 13 residues. V lost 5 bases to trimming and J lost 10 bases; unmatched junction nucleotides: 7. CDR3 loop: CASRRREGDIQYF. The CDR3 DNA follows: TGCGCCAGCAGGAGGCGGGAGGGGGATATTCAGTACTTC.

The chain carries TRBV27 and TRBJ1-2, with D hard to call. CDR3 size: 15 residues. Deletions cut 3 bases from V and 3 bases from J, with 14 bases between. Germline V gene data show CDR1 as MNHEY and CDR2 as SMNVEV (reference sequence). CDR3 coding DNA: TGTGCCAGCAGTTTTCTCGGCAGGACCGACTATGGCTACACCTTC. Its protein is CASSFLGRTDYGYTF.

This clone was picked up a small number of times. The chain joins TRBV19 to TRBJ1-5, with D possibly being TRBD1 (6 bases). V shed 5 bases and J shed 0 bases, with 14 bases lying between them. The CDR3 runs to 16 residues. In germline, CDR1 is LNHDA, CDR2 SQIVND (reference sequence). CDR3 coding DNA: TGTGCCAGTAGTCCGCCCGGGGGCTATAGCAATCAGCCCCAGCATTTT. It is translated as CASSPPGGYSNQPQHF. Filled out from reference TRBV19 and TRBJ1-5, the complete variable domain reads DGGITQSPKYLFRKEGQNVTLSCEQNLNHDAMYWYRQDPGQGLRLIYYSQIVNDFQKGDIAEGYSVSREKKESFPLTVTSAQKNPTAFYLCASSPPGGYSNQPQHFGDGTRLSIL.

This clone was seen a single time. Other DNA sequences of this sample code for an identical CDR3. The chain recombines TRBV4-2 with TRBJ1-5; 11 nucleotides align to TRBD1. The germline gives CDR1 LGHNA, CDR2 YNFKEQ. The CDR3 consists of 15 residues. Trimming removed 3 bases from V and 6 bases from J; junction bases left unmatched: 4. CDR3: CASSQAGTGGQPQHF. CDR3 coding DNA: TGTGCCAGCAGCCAGGCCGGGACAGGGGGTCAGCCCCAGCATTTT.

This clone turned up a few times. V gene TRBV6-4 combines with J gene TRBJ2-2; D remains ambiguous. Looked up from germline, CDR1 is MRHNA and CDR2 is SNTAGT. V was clipped by 2 bases and J by 8 bases, with 9 bases between them. The CDR3 runs to 13 residues. DNA of the CDR3: TGTGCCAGCAGTGACCAAAGCGAAGGGGAGCTGTTTTTT. It encodes CASSDQSEGELFF.

The sample holds one count of this clone. The sample carries other DNA sequences with the same CDR3. The chain is built from TRBV29-1 and TRBJ2-3; 8 bases match TRBD1. CDR1 is SQVTM and CDR2 is ANQGSEA in the germline V gene. Trimming at V came to 3 bases and at J to 6 bases, leaving 5 bases not matched to a gene. The CDR3 is 13 residues long. The CDR3 nucleotides read TGCAGCGTTGATGGACAGGGAACGGATACGCAGTATTTT. The encoded protein is CSVDGQGTDTQYF.

Written as DNA, the CDR3 is TGTGCCAGCAGTGAACATTATTACGAGCAGTACTTC. Protein: CASSEHYYEQYF. V and J are TRBV25-1 and TRBJ2-7; unclear D gene. With 2 bases removed from V and 4 bases from J, the gap between germline ends came to 6 bases. The CDR3 is 12 residues long. The germline CDR1 and CDR2 sequences are MGHDK and SYGVNS.

The gene calls are TRBV11-2 and TRBJ2-4; D gene unclear. The CDR3 covers 16 residues. Between the trimmed V and J ends, which lost 5 bases and 0 bases, there was a span of 14 bases. The germline V gene encodes CDR1 SGHAT and CDR2 FQNNGV. This CDR3 is CASSPQPSLAKNIQYF. The CDR3 coding sequence is TGTGCCAGCAGCCCGCAACCCAGCCTAGCCAAAAACATTCAGTACTTC.